What follows are 11 T cell receptor beta chains derived from one specimen sequenced in a study of T cell responses to AZD1222 COVID-19 vaccine (dated by TCRdb to about 2021). The library came from the immunoSEQ multiplex PCR assay. Drawn from immuneACCESS, this table holds only the in-frame rearrangements with V and J called that TCRdb kept. Clones are partly lost; checked studies trace under half to an unresolved V gene and leave the rest unexplained. Counted in this sample were about 97,000 clones; roughly 88% of them appeared once. In total, the top ten clones hold over 2.5% of the sample. The sample's time point label, in plain terms: baseline before first vaccination. Source: peripheral blood, taken on day 0 of AZD1222 vaccination. The source of these receptors is an adult in good health.

The chain carries TRBV29-1 and TRBJ1-1, with a possible D match to TRBD1 (6 bases). Trimming stripped 7 bases from V and 0 bases from J, with 12 bases between. Germline CDR1 is SQVTM and CDR2 is ANQGSEA. The CDR3 is 13 residues long. CDR3 loop: CSARGTLNTEAFF. The DNA of the CDR3 is TGCAGCGCACGCGGGACACTGAACACTGAAGCTTTCTTT.

The rearrangement uses TRBV6-2 or TRBV6-3 and TRBJ2-2, with 12 bases matching TRBD1. Germline assignment: CDR1 MNHEY and CDR2 SVGEGT. V lost 5 bases, J lost 8 bases, and 12 bases stayed unmatched. The CDR3 totals 17 residues. In DNA form, the CDR3 reads TGTGCCAGCAGTACGTTCGAGGGACAGGGGGCCAGAGGGGAGCTGTTTTTT. Translation gives CASSTFEGQGARGELFF.

The genes are TRBV9 and TRBJ2-1; 9 bases agree with TRBD2. Germline CDR1 SGDLS, CDR2 YYNGEE. The length of the CDR3 is 15 residues. V gave up 4 bases and J gave up 12 bases; unmatched junction bases: 14. CDR3 amino acids: CASSPRRSSGETQFF. CDR3 nucleotides: TGTGCCAGCAGCCCGCGGAGGTCTAGCGGGGAAACGCAGTTCTTC.

The chain joins TRBV6-5 to TRBJ1-2, with D perhaps TRBD1 (5 bases). Germline V gene sequence: CDR1 MNHEY, CDR2 SVGAGI. The ends were cut back, 7 bases at V and 4 bases at J, with 19 bases in the middle. The CDR3 loop spans 15 amino acids. The CDR3 here is CASTNSRGSTYGYTF. CDR3 DNA: TGTGCCAGCACCAACTCGAGGGGTTCTACCTATGGCTACACCTTC.

The rearrangement links TRBV7-2 to TRBJ2-7; tentatively, D is TRBD2 (5 bases). Germline assignment: CDR1 SGHTA and CDR2 FQGNSA. Deletions cut 1 base from V and 6 bases from J, with 13 bases between. The CDR3 is 14 amino acids. In nucleotides, the CDR3 is TGTGCCAGCAGCTTAGGTCCTTCGAGCGGCGAGCAGTACTTC. Protein: CASSLGPSSGEQYF.

This clone was recorded once. This chain connects TRBV15 to TRBJ2-1; no firm D call. V was trimmed by 1 base and J by 2 bases, leaving 12 bases between them. Per the germline V gene, CDR1 is LNHNV and CDR2 is YYDKDF (reference sequence). There are 16 residues in the CDR3. CDR3 nucleotide sequence: TGTGCCACCAGCAGAGCGACCCAGGAACCCTACAATGAGCAGTTCTTC. It is translated as CATSRATQEPYNEQFF.

This clone was seen only once. The chain recombines TRBV28 with TRBJ2-7, with D tentatively TRBD2 (7 bases). The germline V gene encodes CDR1 MDHEN and CDR2 SYDVKM. The CDR3 is 14 amino acids. V was clipped by 8 bases and J by 4 bases, with 18 bases between them. This CDR3 is CASQPGGSFYEQYF. CDR3 DNA: TGTGCCAGCCAACCGGGGGGCAGCTTTTACGAGCAGTACTTC.

This chain uses TRBV28 with TRBJ2-5; D call uncertain. Germline assignment: CDR1 MDHEN and CDR2 SYDVKM. This CDR3 spans 13 amino acids. Trimming removed 6 bases at V and 1 base at J, with 9 bases between. The CDR3 nucleotides read TGTGCCAGCAGCCAACCCGGCCAAGAGACCCAGTACTTC. Residues: CASSQPGQETQYF.

The rearrangement joins TRBV30 to TRBJ2-2, with D perhaps TRBD2 (6 bases). This CDR3 spans 14 amino acids. Trimming left V 0 bases short and J 2 bases short, with 7 bases between. Germline CDR1 GTSNPN, CDR2 SVGIG (reference sequence). As DNA, the CDR3 is TGTGCCTGGAGTGTAGGGACTAACACCGGGGAGCTGTTTTTT. As protein: CAWSVGTNTGELFF.

This chain connects TRBV5-6 to TRBJ2-2, with 7 bases that match TRBD2. Unmatched junction bases numbered 3, after V lost 0 bases and J lost 4 bases. Looked up from germline, CDR1 is SGHDT and CDR2 is YYEEEE. The CDR3 extends over 15 amino acids. CDR3 sequence: CASSLGGGPTGELFF. As DNA, the CDR3 is TGTGCCAGCAGCTTGGGGGGGGGACCCACCGGGGAGCTGTTTTTT.

The chain joins TRBV5-5 to TRBJ2-1; TRBD2 matches at 11 bases. This CDR3 comprises 15 residues. The V segment lost 4 bases and the J segment 8 bases; nucleotides outside the gene matches: 8. From germline, CDR1 is SGHKS and CDR2 YYEKEE (reference sequence). The DNA of the CDR3 is TGTGCCAGCAGCCAAATAGCGGGGGGGCTGTATGAGCAGTTCTTC. Translated, it gives CASSQIAGGLYEQFF.